This T cell receptor beta chain originates from a study of T cells in Graves' hyperthyroidism and ophthalmopathy. Background on the study: Specimen type is peripheral blood, collected at initial diagnosis prior to any treatment.

Between the trimmed V and J ends, which lost 6 bases and 3 bases, there was a span of 13 bases. CDR1 SGHTA and CDR2 FQGNSA come from the germline V gene. This CDR3 has 14 amino acids. This clonotype was seen many times. Amplification of TCR beta CDR3 regions used RNA as the template. First-round RT-PCR of the TCR CDR3 relied on the HTBI primer set. MiXCR, run by TCRdb on the multiplex PCR reads, gives a single entry per CDR3 protein. Of about 600,000 distinct CDR3 sequences listed, 12% to 15% are singletons. Lactation, pregnancy, other autoimmune disease or uncontrolled infection excluded patients. In making diagnoses, clinical symptoms, serum thyroxine and TRAb, thyroid ultrasound and orbital computed tomography were all used. PBMCs stemmed from less than 13 ml fresh peripheral blood.

The sample consisted of blood. The rearrangement links TRBV7-2 to TRBJ2-3; a weak D match, TRBD2 (6 bases). This receptor was taken from a woman aged 18-29 years with Graves' ophthalmopathy. The CDR3 loop is CASSLHRGTDTQYF. The CDR3, as DNA: TGTGCCAGCAGTCTCCATCGGGGGACAGATACGCAGTATTTT.